The 24 T cell receptor beta chains in this list originate from one sample, sequenced in a study of PD-L1 blockade in urothelial cancer. Repertoires were generated with immunoSEQ multiplex PCR, while TCRdb's copy carries only in-frame clones and drops some. Found here are 100,000 to 150,000 clones, around 85% of them singletons; the top ten hold 3.2%. Time point specified: pretreatment peripheral blood. This specimen was PBMCs, taken around atezolizumab (anti-PD-L1) treatment. These receptors originate from a man aged 50 or older with urothelial cancer.

The V and J genes are TRBV9 and TRBJ2-2; 7 bases align to TRBD2. J was trimmed by 7 bases and V by 4 bases; bases with no gene match: 16. This CDR3 has 17 amino acids. Germline V CDR1 and CDR2: SGDLS, YYNGEE. Written as DNA, the CDR3 is TGTGCCAGCAGCCCCCCTAGCAGCCTTGGGGGGGGCGGGGAGCTGTTTTTT. Translated: CASSPPSSLGGGGELFF.

The J gene is TRBJ2-5, the V gene TRBV7-9, with D possibly being TRBD2 (5 bases). V was trimmed by 5 bases and J by 5 bases, leaving 21 bases between them. The CDR3 runs to 16 residues. In germline, CDR1 is SEHNR, CDR2 FQNEAQ (reference sequence). DNA of the CDR3: TGTGCCAGCAGCCCAAAAGGTACTAGTGAAGGCGAGACCCAGTACTTC. It translates to CASSPKGTSEGETQYF.

Here the CDR3 reads CASSRGLAGGEETQYF. The CDR3 nucleotides are TGCGCCAGCAGCCGGGGACTAGCGGGAGGTGAAGAGACCCAGTACTTC. The chain couples TRBV5-1 to TRBJ2-5, with TRBD2 matching 15 bases. Germline CDR1 is SGHRS and CDR2 is YFSETQ. J lost 3 bases, V lost 4 bases, and 4 bases had no gene match. The CDR3 length is 16 residues.

CDR3 loop: CASSLGTGGEGGYTF. CDR3 nucleotides: TGCGCCAGCAGCTTGGGTACAGGGGGCGAGGGTGGCTACACCTTC. The chain combines TRBV5-1 with TRBJ1-2; 9 nucleotides align to TRBD1. The CDR3 loop spans 15 amino acids. After removal of 0 bases from V and 7 bases from J, the junction contained 7 bases not matched to a gene. Germline V gene lookup returns CDR1 SGHRS and CDR2 YFSETQ. Using reference TRBV5-1 and TRBJ1-2 for the parts outside the CDR3, the full variable domain is KAGVTQTPRYLIKTRGQQVTLSCSPISGHRSVSWYQQTPGQGLQFLFEYFSETQRNKGNFPGRFSGRQFSNSRSEMNVSTLELGDSALYLCASSLGTGGEGGYTFGSGTRLTVV.

This clone is a singleton in its sample. CDR3 nucleotide sequence: TGCGCCAGCAGCGCCGACCCAGGTGAAAAACTGTTTTTT. This encodes CASSADPGEKLFF. The chain is built from TRBV10-1 and TRBJ1-4, with unresolved D. V lost 6 bases and J lost 7, with 12 bases in between. The CDR3 contains 13 residues. Germline V gene data show CDR1 as WNHNN and CDR2 as SYGVQD (reference sequence).

The gene calls are TRBV28 and TRBJ1-2, with D uncertain. This CDR3 spans 15 amino acids. Trimming pared 2 bases from V and 4 bases from J, leaving 14 bases between. Per the germline V gene, CDR1 is MDHEN and CDR2 is SYDVKM. The CDR3 nucleotides read TGTGCCAGCAGTTTAGAGTCATTCGCGTTCTATGGCTACACCTTC. This codes for CASSLESFAFYGYTF.

The rearrangement uses TRBV7-9 and TRBJ2-1; D perhaps matches TRBD1 (6 bases). CDR3 size: 16 residues. Deletions cut 5 bases from V and 6 bases from J, with 20 bases between. CDR1 is SEHNR, CDR2 FQNEAQ, per germline (reference sequence). The CDR3 sequence is CASSPTAGARVNEQFF. The DNA for the CDR3 is TGTGCCAGCAGCCCCACGGCAGGGGCGAGGGTCAATGAGCAGTTCTTC.

V usage is TRBV28 and J usage is TRBJ2-7; 11 bases match TRBD2. Germline V CDR1 and CDR2: MDHEN, SYDVKM. CDR3 length: 14 amino acids. V was pared by 6 bases and J by 4 bases, with 5 bases of the junction left unmatched. The CDR3 is CASSLTSGSYEQYF. The CDR3 DNA reads as TGTGCCAGCAGCCTCACTAGCGGGAGTTACGAGCAGTACTTC.

The chain joins TRBV6-6 to TRBJ1-1, with 10 bases that match TRBD1. This CDR3 contains 15 residues. From germline, CDR1 is MNHNY and CDR2 SVGAGI (reference sequence). J gave up 1 base and V 6 bases, and 5 bases lay outside the gene matches. The CDR3 DNA follows: TGTGCCAGCAGCGTGGACAGGGGGGGGAACACTGAAGCTTTCTTT. Translated: CASSVDRGGNTEAFF.

The rearrangement uses TRBV28 and TRBJ2-7; 9 nucleotides line up with TRBD1. The CDR3 is made up of 14 amino acids. V shed 10 bases, J shed 5 bases, and the junction held 12 bases outside the gene matches. CDR1 and CDR2 (germline): MDHEN, SYDVKM. The CDR3: CATQQGAGVNEQYF. The CDR3 DNA is TGTGCCACCCAACAGGGGGCTGGGGTAAACGAGCAGTACTTC.

The rearrangement joins TRBV7-9 to TRBJ2-3; 7 bases align to TRBD1. The length of the CDR3 is 17 residues. Germline values: CDR1 SEHNR, CDR2 FQNEAQ (reference sequence). J gave up 4 bases and V 5 bases, and 15 bases lay outside the gene matches. The CDR3 DNA is TGTGCCAGCAGCACCTTGACAGGGAAGGAATTCGCAGATACGCAGTATTTT. Translation: CASSTLTGKEFADTQYF. Using reference TRBV7-9 and TRBJ2-3 for the parts outside the CDR3, the full variable domain is DTGVSQNPRHKITKRGQNVTFRCDPISEHNRLYWYRQTLGQGPEFLTYFQNEAQLEKSRLLSDRFSAERPKGSFSTLEIQRTEQGDSAMYLCASSTLTGKEFADTQYFGPGTRLTVL.

V is TRBV6-5 and J is TRBJ2-7; 11 bases fit TRBD1. The V gene end was trimmed by 2 bases and the J gene end by 7 bases; junction bases not matched to a gene: 7. Germline-derived CDR1 and CDR2 are MNHEY and SVGAGI. This CDR3 comprises 15 residues. The DNA of the CDR3 is TGTGCCAGCAGTTACGCCGGACAGGGGGCGCGGGAGCAGTACTTC. Protein: CASSYAGQGAREQYF.

The chain combines TRBV18 with TRBJ1-1, with unresolved D. V shed 0 bases and J shed 4 bases, with 9 bases lying between them. Germline CDR1 reads KGHSH; CDR2 reads LQKENI. CDR3 length: 14 residues. CDR3 sequence reads: CASSPPWAGTEAFF. CDR3 sequence (DNA): TGTGCCAGCTCACCACCATGGGCGGGCACTGAAGCTTTCTTT.

The rearrangement links TRBV7-8 to TRBJ2-7; maybe TRBD1 (5 bases). In germline, CDR1 is SGHVS, CDR2 FQNEAQ. The CDR3 has 15 amino acids. Trimming shortened V by 2 bases and J by 1 base, and 12 bases separated the two germline ends. CDR3 sequence reads: CASSLLRTGSYEQYF. The CDR3 DNA reads TGTGCCAGCAGCTTATTACGTACAGGATCCTACGAGCAGTACTTC.

The genes are TRBV2 and TRBJ1-5; D uncertain. Germline loops: CDR1 SNHLY, CDR2 FYNNEI. Trimming pared 8 bases from V and 3 bases from J, leaving 20 bases between. The CDR3 length is 16 residues. The CDR3 is CASGLGLSKTNQPQHF. CDR3 nucleotides: TGTGCCAGCGGACTTGGCCTCTCAAAGACCAATCAGCCCCAGCATTTT.

The chain combines TRBV11-2 with TRBJ2-7; 10 bases align to TRBD1. This CDR3 is 15 amino acids long. Trimming cost V 6 bases and J 2 bases; bases outside gene matches: 7. The germline V gene has CDR1 SGHAT and CDR2 FQNNGV. The CDR3 spells CASRLGGQGTYEQYF. The DNA for the CDR3 is TGTGCCAGCAGACTGGGGGGACAGGGGACCTACGAGCAGTACTTC. The variable domain in full, with the rest retrieved from reference TRBV11-2 and TRBJ2-7, is EAGVAQSPRYKIIEKRQSVAFWCNPISGHATLYWYQQILGQGPKLLIQFQNNGVVDDSQLPKDRFSAERLKGVDSTLKIQPAKLEDSAVYLCASRLGGQGTYEQYFGPGTRLTVT.

This sequence joins TRBV6-5 and TRBJ1-1, with D possibly matching TRBD1 (5 bases). V was shortened by 6 bases and J by 8 bases, with 13 bases between the two germline ends. The CDR3 extends over 12 amino acids. CDR1 is MNHEY, CDR2 SVGAGI, per germline. The CDR3 here is CASRHQGTEAFF. CDR3 coding DNA: TGTGCCAGCAGGCATCAGGGAACCGAAGCTTTCTTT.

A word on this clone: The junction does not match germline at one end; this may be a read error. This sequence joins TRBV20-1 and TRBJ2-3, with D tentatively TRBD1 (6 bases). Germline V gene data show CDR1 as DFQATT and CDR2 as SNEGSKA (reference sequence). The length of the CDR3 is 10 residues. CDR3 sequence (DNA): TGCAGTGCTAGGGGACAAGCCCCTCCGTTT. Translating gives CSARGQAPPF.

The gene calls are TRBV6-1 and TRBJ2-7; perhaps TRBD1 as D (5 bases). There are 14 residues in the CDR3. The ends were cut back, 7 bases at V and 2 bases at J, with 15 bases in the middle. The germline CDR1 and CDR2 sequences are MNHNS and SASEGT. The CDR3 DNA reads as TGTGCCAGCAAGGGGTTAGGTGACACCTACGAGCAGTACTTC. It translates to CASKGLGDTYEQYF.

This clone was detected once. The V and J genes are TRBV5-6 and TRBJ1-6; TRBD1 matches at 7 bases. The germline V gene encodes CDR1 SGHDT and CDR2 YYEEEE. V lost 4 bases, J lost 3 bases, and 13 bases stayed unmatched. The CDR3 consists of 18 residues. In DNA, the CDR3 is TGTGCCAGCAGCCCACAGCCGCCGGGACAGAACTATAATTCACCCCTCCACTTT. Translating gives CASSPQPPGQNYNSPLHF. The whole variable domain, remainder taken from reference TRBV5-6 and TRBJ1-6, is DAGVTQSPTHLIKTRGQQVTLRCSPKSGHDTVSWYQQALGQGPQFIFQYYEEEERQRGNFPDRFSGHQFPNYSSELNVNALLLGDSALYLCASSPQPPGQNYNSPLHFGNGTRLTVT.

The rearrangement joins TRBV30 to TRBJ1-2, with D tentatively TRBD1 (6 bases). Trimming took 5 bases from V and 5 from J, leaving 15 bases between them. The CDR3 length is 13 residues. Germline assignment: CDR1 GTSNPN and CDR2 SVGIG (reference sequence). The CDR3 reads CAWDRLPIYGYTF. The CDR3 nucleotides read TGTGCCTGGGACAGGCTCCCAATATATGGCTACACCTTC. Supplemented by reference TRBV30 and TRBJ1-2, the full variable domain reads SQTIHQWPATLVQPVGSPLSLECTVEGTSNPNLYWYRQAAGRGLQLLFYSVGIGQISSEVPQNLSASRPQDRQFILSSKKLLLSDSGFYLCAWDRLPIYGYTFGSGTRLTVV.

This chain's CDR3 is CASSLSAGSGSRHEQFF. The CDR3 DNA sequence: TGTGCCAGCAGTTTATCGGCCGGAAGCGGGAGCCGGCATGAGCAGTTCTTC. This chain joins TRBV28 and TRBJ2-1, with TRBD2 identical over 8 bases. The V segment lost 1 base and the J segment 8 bases; nucleotides outside the gene matches: 13. Germline CDR1 reads MDHEN; CDR2 reads SYDVKM. The CDR3 extends over 17 amino acids.

The rearrangement uses TRBV15 and TRBJ2-2; no clear D. This CDR3 has 19 amino acids. V shed 1 base and J shed 4 bases, with 22 bases lying between them. Germline CDR1 and CDR2: LNHNV and YYDKDF (reference sequence). The DNA of the CDR3 is TGTGCCACCAGCAGAGTGCCGAGGAGACCCAATCCAAGCACCGGGGAGCTGTTTTTT. It yields the protein CATSRVPRRPNPSTGELFF.

The rearrangement joins TRBV6-5 to TRBJ2-3; possible D gene TRBD1, 5 bases. V shed 4 bases and J shed 2 bases, with 16 bases lying between them. The CDR3 consists of 16 residues. CDR1 MNHEY and CDR2 SVGAGI come from the germline V gene. The CDR3 sequence: CASSSQGNPTTDTQYF. The DNA for the CDR3 is TGTGCCAGCAGTTCTCAGGGTAATCCCACCACAGATACGCAGTATTTT.